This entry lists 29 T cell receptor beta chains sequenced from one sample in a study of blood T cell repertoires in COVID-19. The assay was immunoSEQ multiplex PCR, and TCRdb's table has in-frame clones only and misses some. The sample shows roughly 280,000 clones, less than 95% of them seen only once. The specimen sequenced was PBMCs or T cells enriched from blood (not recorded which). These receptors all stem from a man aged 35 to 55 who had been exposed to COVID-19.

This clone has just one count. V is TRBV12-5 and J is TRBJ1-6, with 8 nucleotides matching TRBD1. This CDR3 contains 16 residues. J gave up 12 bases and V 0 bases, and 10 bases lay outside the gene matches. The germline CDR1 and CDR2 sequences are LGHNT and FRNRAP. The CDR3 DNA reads TGTGCTAGTGGTTTGGTAAGGTCAGGGGGCGGACAACCCCTCCACTTT. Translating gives CASGLVRSGGGQPLHF.

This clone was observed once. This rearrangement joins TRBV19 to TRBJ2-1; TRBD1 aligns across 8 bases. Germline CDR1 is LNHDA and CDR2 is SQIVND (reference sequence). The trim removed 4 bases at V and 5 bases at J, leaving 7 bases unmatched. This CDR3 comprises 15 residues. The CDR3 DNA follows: TGTGCCAGTAGTACGCAGGGGGCGCCCAACAATGAGCAGTTCTTC. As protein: CASSTQGAPNNEQFF. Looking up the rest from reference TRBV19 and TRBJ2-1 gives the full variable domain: DGGITQSPKYLFRKEGQNVTLSCEQNLNHDAMYWYRQDPGQGLRLIYYSQIVNDFQKGDIAEGYSVSREKKESFPLTVTSAQKNPTAFYLCASSTQGAPNNEQFFGPGTRLTVL.

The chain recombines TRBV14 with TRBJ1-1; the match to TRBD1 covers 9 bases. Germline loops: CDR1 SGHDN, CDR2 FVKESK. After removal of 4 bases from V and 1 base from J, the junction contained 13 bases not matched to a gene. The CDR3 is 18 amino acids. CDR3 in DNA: TGTGCCAGCAGCCCCCATGTGGGGACAGGGCTGGGGAACACTGAAGCTTTCTTT. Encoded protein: CASSPHVGTGLGNTEAFF.

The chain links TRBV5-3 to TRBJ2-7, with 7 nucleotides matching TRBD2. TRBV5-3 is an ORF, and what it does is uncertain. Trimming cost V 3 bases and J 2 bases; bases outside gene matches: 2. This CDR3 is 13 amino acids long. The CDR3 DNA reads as TGTGCCAGAAGCTATGGACTAGCCTACGAGCAGTACTTC. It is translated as CARSYGLAYEQYF.

Here the CDR3 DNA reads TGTGCCACTCAGGGGGCCGGGGAGCTGTTTTTT. The encoded protein is CATQGAGELFF. V gene TRBV24-1 combines with J gene TRBJ2-2, with 7 bases identical to TRBD1. Per the germline V gene, CDR1 is KGHDR and CDR2 is SFDVKD. The CDR3 totals 11 residues. Trimming at V came to 10 bases and at J to 6 bases, leaving 1 base not matched to a gene.

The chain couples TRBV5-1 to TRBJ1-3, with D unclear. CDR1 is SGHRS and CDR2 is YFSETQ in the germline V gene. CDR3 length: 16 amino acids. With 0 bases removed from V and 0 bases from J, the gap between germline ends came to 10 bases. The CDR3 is CASSLAHISSGNTIYF. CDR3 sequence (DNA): TGCGCCAGCAGCTTGGCGCACATTTCCTCTGGAAACACCATATATTTT.

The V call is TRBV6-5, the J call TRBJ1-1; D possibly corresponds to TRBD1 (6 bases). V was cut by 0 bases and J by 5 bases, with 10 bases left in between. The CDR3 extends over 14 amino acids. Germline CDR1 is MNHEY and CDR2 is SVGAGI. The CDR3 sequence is CASSYSRGETEAFF. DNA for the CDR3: TGTGCCAGCAGTTACTCCAGGGGAGAGACTGAAGCTTTCTTT.

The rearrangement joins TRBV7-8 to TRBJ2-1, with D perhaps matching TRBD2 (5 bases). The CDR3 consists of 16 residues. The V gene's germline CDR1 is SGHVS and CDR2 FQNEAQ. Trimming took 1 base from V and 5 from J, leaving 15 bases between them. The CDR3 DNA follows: TGTGCCAGCAGCTTAGGTGCGTCGGGGATCAACAATGAGCAGTTCTTC. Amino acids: CASSLGASGINNEQFF.

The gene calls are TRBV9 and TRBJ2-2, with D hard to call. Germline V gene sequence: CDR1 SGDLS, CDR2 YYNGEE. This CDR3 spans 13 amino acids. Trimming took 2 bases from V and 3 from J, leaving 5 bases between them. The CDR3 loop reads CASSVSYTGELFF. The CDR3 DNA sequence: TGTGCCAGCAGCGTGTCTTACACCGGGGAGCTGTTTTTT.

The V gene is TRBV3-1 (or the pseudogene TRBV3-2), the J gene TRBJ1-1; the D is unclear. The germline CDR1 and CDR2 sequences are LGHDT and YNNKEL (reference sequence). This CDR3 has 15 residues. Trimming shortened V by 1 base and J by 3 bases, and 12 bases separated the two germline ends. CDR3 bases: TGTGCCAGCAGCCAAGGCCTCCGGGGAGACACTGAAGCTTTCTTT. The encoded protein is CASSQGLRGDTEAFF.

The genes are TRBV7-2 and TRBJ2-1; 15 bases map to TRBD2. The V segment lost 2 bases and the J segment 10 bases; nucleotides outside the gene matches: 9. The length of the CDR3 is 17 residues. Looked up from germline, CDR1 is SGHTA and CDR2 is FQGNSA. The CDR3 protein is CASSLNRPGLAGGEQFF. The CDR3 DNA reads TGTGCCAGCAGCTTAAATAGGCCGGGACTAGCGGGAGGAGAGCAGTTCTTC.

The CDR3 DNA sequence: TGCGCCAGCAGCCAAGTGGCGGAAGAGCAGTTCTTC. Translated: CASSQVAEEQFF. The chain links TRBV4-1 to TRBJ2-1; no clear D gene. V was pared by 1 base and J by 10 bases, with 8 bases between. The germline V gene has CDR1 MGHRA and CDR2 YSYEKL. The CDR3 has 12 amino acids.

Written as DNA, the CDR3 is TGTGCCAGCAGTTTATCCGGGAGGCCCTACGAGCAGTACTTC. Protein product: CASSLSGRPYEQYF. The chain employs TRBV28 and TRBJ2-7, with 7 bases that match TRBD2. Germline CDR1 reads MDHEN; CDR2 reads SYDVKM. The CDR3 contains 14 residues. V trimming: 1 base; J trimming: 2 bases; junction bases outside the gene matches: 2.

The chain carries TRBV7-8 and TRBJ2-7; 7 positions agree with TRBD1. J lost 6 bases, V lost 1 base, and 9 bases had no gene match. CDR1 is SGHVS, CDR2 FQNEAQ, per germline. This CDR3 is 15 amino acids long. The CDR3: CASSLGQGALLEQYF. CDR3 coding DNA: TGTGCCAGCAGCTTAGGACAGGGTGCCCTCCTCGAGCAGTACTTC.

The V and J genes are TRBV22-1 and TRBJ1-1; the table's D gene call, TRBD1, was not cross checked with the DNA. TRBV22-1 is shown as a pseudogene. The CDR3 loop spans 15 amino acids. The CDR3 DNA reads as TGTCCTGGGAGCGCACGTTCCAGGTCCGGCACTGAAGCTTTCTTT. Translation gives CPGSARSRSGTEAFF.

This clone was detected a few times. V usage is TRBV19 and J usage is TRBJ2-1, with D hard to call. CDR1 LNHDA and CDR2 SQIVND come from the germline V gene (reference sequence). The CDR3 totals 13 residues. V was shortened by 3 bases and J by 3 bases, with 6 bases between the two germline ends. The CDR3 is CASSIFSYNEQFF. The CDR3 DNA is TGTGCCAGTAGTATTTTCAGCTACAATGAGCAGTTCTTC. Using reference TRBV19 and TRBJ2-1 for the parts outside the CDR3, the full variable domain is DGGITQSPKYLFRKEGQNVTLSCEQNLNHDAMYWYRQDPGQGLRLIYYSQIVNDFQKGDIAEGYSVSREKKESFPLTVTSAQKNPTAFYLCASSIFSYNEQFFGPGTRLTVL.

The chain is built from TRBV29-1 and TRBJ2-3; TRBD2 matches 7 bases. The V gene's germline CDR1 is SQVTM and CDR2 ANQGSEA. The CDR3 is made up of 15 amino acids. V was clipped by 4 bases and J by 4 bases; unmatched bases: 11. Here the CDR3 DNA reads TGCAGCGTTGTATGGAGGGCGGGAGCTGCAGATACGCAGTATTTT. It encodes CSVVWRAGAADTQYF.

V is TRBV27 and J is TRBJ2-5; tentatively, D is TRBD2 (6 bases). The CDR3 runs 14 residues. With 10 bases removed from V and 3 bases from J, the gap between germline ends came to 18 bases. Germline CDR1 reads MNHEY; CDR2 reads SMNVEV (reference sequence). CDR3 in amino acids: CATNRRGNEETQYF. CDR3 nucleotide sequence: TGTGCCACCAACCGCCGGGGGAATGAAGAGACCCAGTACTTC.

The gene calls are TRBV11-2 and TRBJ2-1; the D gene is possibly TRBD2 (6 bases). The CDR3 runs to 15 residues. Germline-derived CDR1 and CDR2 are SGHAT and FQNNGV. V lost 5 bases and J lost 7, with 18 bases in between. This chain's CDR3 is CASSKLATVSNEQFF. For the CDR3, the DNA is TGTGCCAGCAGCAAACTAGCAACTGTGTCAAATGAGCAGTTCTTC.

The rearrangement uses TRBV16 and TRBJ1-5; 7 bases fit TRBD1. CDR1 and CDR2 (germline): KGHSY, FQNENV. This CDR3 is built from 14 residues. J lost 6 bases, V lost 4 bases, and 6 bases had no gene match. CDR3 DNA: TGTGCCAGCAGCCTGAGACAGGGCGCTCAGCCCCAGCATTTT. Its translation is CASSLRQGAQPQHF.

The CDR3 reads CSVAPATNEKLFF. CDR3 DNA sequence: TGCAGCGTTGCGCCGGCAACTAATGAAAAACTGTTTTTT. The V and J genes are TRBV29-1 and TRBJ1-4; the D is unclear. With 4 bases removed from V and 0 bases from J, the gap between germline ends came to 6 bases. Germline CDR1 SQVTM, CDR2 ANQGSEA. This CDR3 region has 13 residues.

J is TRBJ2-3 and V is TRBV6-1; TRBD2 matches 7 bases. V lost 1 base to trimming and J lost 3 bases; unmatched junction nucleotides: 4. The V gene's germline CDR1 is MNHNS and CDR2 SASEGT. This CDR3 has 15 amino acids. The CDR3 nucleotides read TGTGCCAGCAGTGAAGTCTCGGGGGGAACAGATACGCAGTATTTT. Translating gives CASSEVSGGTDTQYF.

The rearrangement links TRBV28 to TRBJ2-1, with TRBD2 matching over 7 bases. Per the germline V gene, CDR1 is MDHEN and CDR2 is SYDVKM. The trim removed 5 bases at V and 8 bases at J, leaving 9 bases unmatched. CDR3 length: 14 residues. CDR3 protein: CASSLGRAVYEQFF. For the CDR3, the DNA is TGTGCCAGCAGTCTAGGGAGGGCGGTGTATGAGCAGTTCTTC.

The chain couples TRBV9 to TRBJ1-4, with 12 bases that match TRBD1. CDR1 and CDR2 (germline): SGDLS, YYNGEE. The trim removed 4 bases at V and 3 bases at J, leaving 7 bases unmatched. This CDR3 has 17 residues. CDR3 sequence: CASSSGTGGAPNEKLFF. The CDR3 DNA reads TGTGCCAGCAGCTCCGGGACAGGGGGCGCACCTAATGAAAAACTGTTTTTT.

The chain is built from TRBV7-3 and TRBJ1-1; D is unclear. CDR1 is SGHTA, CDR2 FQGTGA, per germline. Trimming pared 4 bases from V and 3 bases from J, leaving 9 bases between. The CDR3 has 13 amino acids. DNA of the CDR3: TGTGCCAGCAGCTCTCTAGGTTACACTGAAGCTTTCTTT. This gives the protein CASSSLGYTEAFF.

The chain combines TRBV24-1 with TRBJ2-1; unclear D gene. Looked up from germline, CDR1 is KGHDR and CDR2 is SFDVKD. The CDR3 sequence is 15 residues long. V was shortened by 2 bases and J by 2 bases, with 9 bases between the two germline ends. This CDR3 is CATSDSRVAYNEQFF. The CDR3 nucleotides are TGTGCCACCAGTGATTCCCGGGTAGCCTACAATGAGCAGTTCTTC.

CDR3 residues: CASNLGDSYNEKLFF. CDR3 DNA sequence: TGTGCCAGCAACTTAGGGGACAGCTATAATGAAAAACTGTTTTTT. The chain is built from TRBV6-5 and TRBJ1-4; 7 bases align to TRBD1. The CDR3 has 15 amino acids. The germline V gene has CDR1 MNHEY and CDR2 SVGAGI. The V segment lost 7 bases and the J segment 4 bases; nucleotides outside the gene matches: 9.

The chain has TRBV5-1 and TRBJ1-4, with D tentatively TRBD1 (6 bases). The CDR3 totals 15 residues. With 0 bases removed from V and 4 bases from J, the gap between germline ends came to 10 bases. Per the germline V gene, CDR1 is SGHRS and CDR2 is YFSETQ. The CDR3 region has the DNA TGCGCCAGCAGCTTGGTTGGACAGAATAATGAAAAACTGTTTTTT. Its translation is CASSLVGQNNEKLFF.

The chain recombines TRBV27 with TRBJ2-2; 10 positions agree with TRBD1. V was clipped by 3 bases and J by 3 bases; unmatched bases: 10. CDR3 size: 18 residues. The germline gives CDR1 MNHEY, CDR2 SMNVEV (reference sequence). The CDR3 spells CASSFRSGTGADTGELFF. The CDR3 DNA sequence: TGTGCCAGCAGTTTTCGTTCCGGGACAGGGGCCGACACCGGGGAGCTGTTTTTT.